Listed here are 21 T cell receptor beta chains from one sample, sequenced in a study of blood T cell repertoires in COVID-19. Sequencing was performed with immunoSEQ multiplex PCR; in TCRdb, only in-frame clones are kept and a portion is missing. Seen here are hundreds of thousands of clones, more than 70% observed once, and the top ten hold under 2.5%. Material for sequencing was peripheral blood. The receptors shown here come from a woman aged 40 to 55 who had recovered from COVID-19.

The V and J genes are TRBV29-1 and TRBJ1-2; TRBD1 is a possible D gene (5 bases). The CDR3 consists of 13 residues. Per the germline V gene, CDR1 is SQVTM and CDR2 is ANQGSEA. V gave up 5 bases and J gave up 1 base, with 11 bases separating them. CDR3 protein: CSVPGNYNYGYTF. The CDR3 DNA reads TGCAGCGTTCCAGGGAATTATAACTATGGCTACACCTTC.

The CDR3 DNA sequence: TGTGCCAGCTCATCCACCACAGACACTGAAGCTTTCTTT. Encoded protein: CASSSTTDTEAFF. The chain recombines TRBV18 with TRBJ1-1; D ambiguous. This CDR3 is built from 13 residues. Germline assignment: CDR1 KGHSH and CDR2 LQKENI. V lost 5 bases and J 3 bases, leaving 10 bases between the germline ends.

The V call is TRBV7-6, the J call TRBJ1-3; D gene uncertain. Germline V gene lookup returns CDR1 SGHVS and CDR2 FNYEAQ. Trimming removed 1 base from V and 0 bases from J, with 10 bases in between. The length of the CDR3 is 16 residues. CDR3 nucleotides: TGTGCCAGCAGCTTAGTTGGCACGAACTCTGGAAACACCATATATTTT. Amino acid sequence: CASSLVGTNSGNTIYF.

The V and J genes are TRBV7-6 and TRBJ2-2, with TRBD2 matching 8 bases. From germline, CDR1 is SGHVS and CDR2 FNYEAQ. The V gene end was trimmed by 5 bases and the J gene end by 5 bases; junction bases not matched to a gene: 10. This CDR3 has 16 amino acids. The CDR3 loop is CASSLYSGISTGELFF. The CDR3 DNA sequence: TGTGCCAGCAGCCTGTATAGCGGGATTTCGACCGGGGAGCTGTTTTTT.

The rearrangement uses TRBV7-6 and TRBJ2-3, with TRBD2 matching 7 bases. The germline CDR1 and CDR2 sequences are SGHVS and FNYEAQ. Trimming removed 5 bases from V and 3 bases from J; junction bases left unmatched: 8. The CDR3 has 15 amino acids. The CDR3 spells CASSPGLGLTDTQYF. DNA for the CDR3: TGTGCCAGCAGCCCAGGACTAGGATTAACAGATACGCAGTATTTT.

This clone was seen only once. J is TRBJ2-3 and V is TRBV29-1; TRBD1 is a possible D gene (6 bases). The CDR3 has 13 residues. With 3 bases removed from V and 2 bases from J, the gap between germline ends came to 9 bases. Germline CDR1 reads SQVTM; CDR2 reads ANQGSEA. The DNA for the CDR3 is TGCAGCGTTGACACAGGGTACACAGATACGCAGTATTTT. Translation: CSVDTGYTDTQYF.

The chain couples TRBV18 to TRBJ1-5; 8 bases align to TRBD1. The V segment lost 4 bases and the J segment 0 bases; nucleotides outside the gene matches: 2. The CDR3 covers 15 residues. CDR1 is KGHSH, CDR2 LQKENI, per germline. The DNA of the CDR3 is TGTGCCAGCTCACTGGGGACAGGTAGCAATCAGCCCCAGCATTTT. As protein: CASSLGTGSNQPQHF. The entire variable domain, with the rest obtained from reference TRBV18 and TRBJ1-5, is as follows: NAGVMQNPRHLVRRRGQEARLRCSPMKGHSHVYWYRQLPEEGLKFMVYLQKENIIDESGMPKERFSAEFPKEGPSILRIQQVVRGDSAAYFCASSLGTGSNQPQHFGDGTRLSIL.

This rearrangement joins TRBV19 to TRBJ2-6, with a weak D call TRBD1 (5 bases). The CDR3 has 14 residues. The V gene's germline CDR1 is LNHDA and CDR2 SQIVND (reference sequence). V shed 5 bases and J shed 2 bases, with 7 bases lying between them. The chain's CDR3 is CASSVRAGANVLTF. CDR3 DNA sequence: TGTGCCAGTAGTGTCAGGGCTGGGGCCAACGTCCTGACTTTC.

This chain links TRBV12-3 or TRBV12-4 with TRBJ1-3; D is undetermined. Trimming shortened V by 6 bases and J by 0 bases, and 6 bases separated the two germline ends. The CDR3 sequence is 13 residues long. The CDR3 reads CASSPTSGNTIYF. In DNA, the CDR3 is TGTGCCAGCAGCCCTACCTCTGGAAACACCATATATTTT.

This chain joins TRBV7-2 and TRBJ1-2; D is ambiguous. CDR3 size: 13 residues. Per germline, CDR1 SGHTA and CDR2 FQGNSA. With 1 base removed from V and 4 bases from J, the gap between germline ends came to 7 bases. CDR3 sequence reads: CASSLVGSYGYTF. In nucleotides, the CDR3 is TGTGCCAGCAGCTTAGTGGGCAGCTATGGCTACACCTTC.

The rearrangement links TRBV5-1 to TRBJ2-7, with D perhaps matching TRBD1 (5 bases). Trimming removed 0 bases from V and 1 base from J, with 17 bases in between. Germline values: CDR1 SGHRS, CDR2 YFSETQ. The CDR3 extends over 17 amino acids. The CDR3 loop is CASSLASSGIRSYEQYF. The CDR3 nucleotides are TGCGCCAGCAGCTTGGCCTCCTCAGGGATTCGGTCCTACGAGCAGTACTTC.

This clone is a singleton in its sample. V gene TRBV4-1 combines with J gene TRBJ2-6; TRBD2 is a possible D gene (6 bases). Germline CDR1 reads MGHRA; CDR2 reads YSYEKL. CDR3 length: 17 residues. V was pared by 1 base and J by 0 bases, with 10 bases between. The CDR3 region is CASSQVGGTSGANVLTF. CDR3 coding DNA: TGCGCCAGCAGCCAAGTAGGAGGGACCTCTGGGGCCAACGTCCTGACTTTC.

The chain recombines TRBV4-2 with TRBJ1-5; 12 positions agree with TRBD1. Germline CDR1 is LGHNA and CDR2 is YNFKEQ. V was clipped by 4 bases and J by 6 bases; unmatched bases: 4. This CDR3 spans 15 amino acids. This CDR3 reads CASSLGTGGVQPQHF. The CDR3 DNA is TGTGCCAGCAGCCTTGGGACAGGGGGCGTTCAGCCCCAGCATTTT.

This sequence joins TRBV5-1 and TRBJ2-7; possible D gene TRBD2, 6 bases. This CDR3 is 15 amino acids long. Germline loops: CDR1 SGHRS, CDR2 YFSETQ. The V and J ends lost 0 bases and 3 bases respectively, with 13 bases between them. The CDR3 nucleotides read TGCGCCAGCAGCTTGGATGGAGGGCCGGTCTACGAGCAGTACTTC. Translating it yields CASSLDGGPVYEQYF.

The chain is built from TRBV14 and TRBJ2-7; no definite D call. The CDR3 contains 12 residues. The germline CDR1 and CDR2 sequences are SGHDN and FVKESK. Trimming took off 4 bases at V and 0 bases at J, with 4 bases between the two ends. DNA for the CDR3: TGTGCCAGCAGCCTAATCTCCTACGAGCAGTACTTC. It codes for CASSLISYEQYF.

In its sample, this clone was seen once. This chain joins TRBV25-1 and TRBJ2-7; TRBD2 is a possible D gene (5 bases). Germline V gene sequence: CDR1 MGHDK, CDR2 SYGVNS. This CDR3 is 13 amino acids long. V shed 1 base and J shed 5 bases, with 9 bases lying between them. CDR3 nucleotides: TGTGCCAGCAGTGAATTTGCGGGCCACGAGCAGTACTTC. Translated: CASSEFAGHEQYF.

V usage is TRBV5-4 and J usage is TRBJ1-6; D not resolved. Per germline, CDR1 SGHNT and CDR2 YYREEE (reference sequence). The CDR3 spans 14 residues. V was trimmed by 0 bases and J by 6 bases, leaving 7 bases between them. CDR3 sequence (DNA): TGTGCCAGCAGCTTGGCAGATTCTAATTCACCCCTCCACTTT. It codes for CASSLADSNSPLHF.

This chain uses TRBV29-1 with TRBJ2-5; 8 positions agree with TRBD2. Trimming removed 7 bases from V and 5 bases from J; junction bases left unmatched: 9. CDR1 is SQVTM and CDR2 is ANQGSEA in the germline V gene. The CDR3 runs 13 residues. Here the CDR3 DNA reads TGCAGCGCCTCACCGGGGGGGAGCGAGACCCAGTACTTC. Amino acid sequence: CSASPGGSETQYF.

The chain recombines TRBV19 with TRBJ1-5; the D gene is possibly TRBD1 (5 bases). This CDR3 contains 14 residues. The germline V gene encodes CDR1 LNHDA and CDR2 SQIVND (reference sequence). V dropped 4 bases and J dropped 5 bases, with 12 bases sitting between them. DNA of the CDR3: TGTGCCAGTAGTACGTGGGGCGCAGATCAGCCCCAGCATTTT. As protein: CASSTWGADQPQHF.

J is TRBJ1-2 and V is TRBV24-1; 7 nucleotides align to TRBD1. The junction had 10 bases not matched to a gene; V was cut back by 4 bases and J by 9 bases. The germline CDR1 and CDR2 sequences are KGHDR and SFDVKD. The CDR3 is 14 amino acids. DNA for the CDR3: TGTGCCACCAGTGACTCAGGAGGGGGCGATCGCTACACCTTC. Translation gives CATSDSGGGDRYTF.

This chain uses TRBV7-3 with TRBJ2-5; a weak D match, TRBD2 (6 bases). Germline V gene sequence: CDR1 SGHTA, CDR2 FQGTGA. The V end lost 1 base, the J end lost 7 bases, and 19 bases lay between the germline ends. The CDR3 loop spans 16 amino acids. CDR3 protein: CASSLKVAGRGGTQYF. CDR3 DNA sequence: TGTGCCAGCAGCTTAAAGGTGGCGGGGCGGGGTGGGACCCAGTACTTC. Combining the CDR3 with reference TRBV7-3 and TRBJ2-5 gives the whole variable domain GAGVSQTPSNKVTEKGKYVELRCDPISGHTALYWYRQSLGQGPEFLIYFQGTGAADDSGLPNDRFFAVRPEGSVSTLKIQRTERGDSAVYLCASSLKVAGRGGTQYFGPGTRLLVL.